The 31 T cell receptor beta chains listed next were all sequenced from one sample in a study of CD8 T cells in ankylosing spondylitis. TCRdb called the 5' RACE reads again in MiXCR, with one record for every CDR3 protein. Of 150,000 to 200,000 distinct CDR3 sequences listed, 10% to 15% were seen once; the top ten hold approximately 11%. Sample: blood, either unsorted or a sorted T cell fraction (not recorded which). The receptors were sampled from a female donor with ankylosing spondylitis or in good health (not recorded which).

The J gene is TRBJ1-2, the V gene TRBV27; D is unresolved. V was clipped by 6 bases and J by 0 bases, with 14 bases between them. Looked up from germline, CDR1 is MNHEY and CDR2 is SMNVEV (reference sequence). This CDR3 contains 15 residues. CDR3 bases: TGTGCCAGCAGGGACCGGGCAGCCGCTAACTATGGCTACACCTTC. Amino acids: CASRDRAAANYGYTF.

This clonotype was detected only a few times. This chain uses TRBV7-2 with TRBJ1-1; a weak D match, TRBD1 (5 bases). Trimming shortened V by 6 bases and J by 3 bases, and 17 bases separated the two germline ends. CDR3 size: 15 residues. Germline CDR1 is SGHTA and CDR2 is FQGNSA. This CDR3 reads CASSIYPPGDTEAFF. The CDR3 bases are TGTGCCAGCAGTATATACCCACCGGGGGACACTGAAGCTTTCTTT.

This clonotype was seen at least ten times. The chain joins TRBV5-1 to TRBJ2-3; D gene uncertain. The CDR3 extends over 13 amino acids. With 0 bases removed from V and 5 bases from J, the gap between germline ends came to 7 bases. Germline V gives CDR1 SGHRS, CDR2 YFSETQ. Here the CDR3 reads CASSLVRIDTQYF. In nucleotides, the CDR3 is TGCGCCAGCAGCTTGGTGCGGATAGATACGCAGTATTTT.

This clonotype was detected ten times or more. CDR3 in DNA: TGTGCCAGCAGTGAAAGGACCACCTTTAGTCAGCCCCAGCATTTT. Protein product: CASSERTTFSQPQHF. The chain links TRBV2 to TRBJ1-5; no clear D gene. The V and J ends lost 2 bases and 6 bases respectively, with 14 bases between them. CDR3 length equals 15 residues. CDR1 and CDR2 (germline): SNHLY, FYNNEI.

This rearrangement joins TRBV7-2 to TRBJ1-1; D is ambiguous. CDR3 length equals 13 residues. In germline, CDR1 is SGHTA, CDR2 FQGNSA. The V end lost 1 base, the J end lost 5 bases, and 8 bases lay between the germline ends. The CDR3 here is CASSLGSWTEAFF. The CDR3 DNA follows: TGTGCCAGCAGCTTAGGGAGTTGGACTGAAGCTTTCTTT.

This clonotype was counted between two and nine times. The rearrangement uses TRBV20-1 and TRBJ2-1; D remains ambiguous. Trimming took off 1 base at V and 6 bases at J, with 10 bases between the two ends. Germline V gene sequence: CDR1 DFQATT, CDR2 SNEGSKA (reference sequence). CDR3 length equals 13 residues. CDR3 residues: CSARVPTSNEQFF. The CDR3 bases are TGCAGTGCTAGAGTCCCTACATCCAATGAGCAGTTCTTC.

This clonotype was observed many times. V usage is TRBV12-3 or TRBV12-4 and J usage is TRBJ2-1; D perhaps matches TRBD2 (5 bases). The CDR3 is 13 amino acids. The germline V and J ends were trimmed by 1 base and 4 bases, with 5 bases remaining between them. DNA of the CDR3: TGTGCCAGCAGTTTAGGGAGGTACAATGAGCAGTTCTTC. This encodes CASSLGRYNEQFF.

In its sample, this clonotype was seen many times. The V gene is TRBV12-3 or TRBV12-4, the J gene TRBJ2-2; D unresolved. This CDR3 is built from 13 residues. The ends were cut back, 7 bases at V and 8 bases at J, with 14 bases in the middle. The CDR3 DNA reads TGTGCCAGCACCCCGTACTTGCCGGGGGAGCTGTTTTTT. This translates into CASTPYLPGELFF.

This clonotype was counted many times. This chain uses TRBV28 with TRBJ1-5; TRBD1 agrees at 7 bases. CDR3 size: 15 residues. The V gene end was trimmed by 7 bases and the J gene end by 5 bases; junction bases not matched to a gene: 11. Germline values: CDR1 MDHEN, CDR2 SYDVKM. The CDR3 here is CASKSGTARHQPQHF. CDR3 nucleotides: TGTGCCAGCAAATCCGGGACAGCAAGGCATCAGCCCCAGCATTTT.

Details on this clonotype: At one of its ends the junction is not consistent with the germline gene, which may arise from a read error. The CDR3 DNA sequence: TGTGCTAGCAGCCCCGGGGGCCTAGCGGCCTACAATGAGCAGTTCTTC. Protein: CASSPGGLAAYNEQFF. V gene TRBV7-7 combines with J gene TRBJ2-1; tentative D call: TRBD2 (7 bases). The CDR3 consists of 16 residues. Germline CDR1 is SSHAT and CDR2 is FNYEAQ (reference sequence).

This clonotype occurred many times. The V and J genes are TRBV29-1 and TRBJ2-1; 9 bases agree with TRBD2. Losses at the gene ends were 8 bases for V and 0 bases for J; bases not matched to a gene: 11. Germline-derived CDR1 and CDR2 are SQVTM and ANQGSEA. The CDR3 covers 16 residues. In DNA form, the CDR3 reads TGCAGCACCCAGGGACTAGCCGGTCTCTCCTACAATGAGCAGTTCTTC. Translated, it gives CSTQGLAGLSYNEQFF.

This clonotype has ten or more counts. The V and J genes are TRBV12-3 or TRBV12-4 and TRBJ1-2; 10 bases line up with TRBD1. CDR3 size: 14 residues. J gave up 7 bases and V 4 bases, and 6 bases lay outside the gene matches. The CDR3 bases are TGTGCCAGCAGTTCGACAGGGGGCGCGGGTGGCTACACCTTC. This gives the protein CASSSTGGAGGYTF.

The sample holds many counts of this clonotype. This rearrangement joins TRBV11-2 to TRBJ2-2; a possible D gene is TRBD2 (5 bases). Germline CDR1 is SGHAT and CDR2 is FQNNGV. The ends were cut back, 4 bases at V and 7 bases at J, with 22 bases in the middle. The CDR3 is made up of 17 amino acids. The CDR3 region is CASSSNSGPRGGGELFF. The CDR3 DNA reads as TGTGCCAGCAGCTCCAATTCCGGACCTCGAGGAGGCGGGGAGCTGTTTTTT.

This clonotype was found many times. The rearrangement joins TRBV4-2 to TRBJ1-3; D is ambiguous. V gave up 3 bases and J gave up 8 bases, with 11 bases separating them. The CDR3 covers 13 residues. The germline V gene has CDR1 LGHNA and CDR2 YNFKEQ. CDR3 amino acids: CASSQDSLDTIYF. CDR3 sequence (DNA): TGTGCCAGCAGCCAGGACTCGTTGGACACCATATATTTT.

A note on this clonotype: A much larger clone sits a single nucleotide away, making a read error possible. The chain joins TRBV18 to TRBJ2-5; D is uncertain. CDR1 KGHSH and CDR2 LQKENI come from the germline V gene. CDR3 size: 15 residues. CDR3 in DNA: TGTGCCAGCTCACCACCGGTGGGCTCCCAAGATACCCAGTACTTC. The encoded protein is CASSPPVGSQDTQYF.

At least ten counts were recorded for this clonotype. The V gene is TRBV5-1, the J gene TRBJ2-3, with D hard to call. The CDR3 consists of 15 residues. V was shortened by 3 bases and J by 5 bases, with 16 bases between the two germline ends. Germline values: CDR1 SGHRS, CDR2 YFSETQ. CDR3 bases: TGCGCCAGCAGCTACGCCCTTGCCTCCGGAGATACGCAGTATTTT. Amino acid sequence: CASSYALASGDTQYF.

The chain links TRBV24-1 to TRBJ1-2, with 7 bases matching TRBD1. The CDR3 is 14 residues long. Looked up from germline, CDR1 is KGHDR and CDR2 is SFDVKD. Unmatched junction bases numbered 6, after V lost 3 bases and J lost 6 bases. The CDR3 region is CATSDEPGQNGYTF. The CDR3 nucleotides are TGTGCCACCAGTGATGAACCGGGACAGAATGGCTACACCTTC.

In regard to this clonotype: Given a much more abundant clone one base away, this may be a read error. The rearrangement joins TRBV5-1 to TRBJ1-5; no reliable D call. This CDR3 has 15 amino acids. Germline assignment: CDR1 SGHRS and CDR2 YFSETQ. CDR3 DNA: TGCGCCAGCACCTTGGAAGACCCGTCGTATCAGCCCCAGCATTTT. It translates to CASTLEDPSYQPQHF. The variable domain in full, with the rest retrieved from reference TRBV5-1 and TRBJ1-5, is KAGVTQTPRYLIKTRGQQVTLSCSPISGHRSVSWYQQTPGQGLQFLFEYFSETQRNKGNFPGRFSGRQFSNSRSEMNVSTLELGDSALYLCASTLEDPSYQPQHFGDGTRLSIL.

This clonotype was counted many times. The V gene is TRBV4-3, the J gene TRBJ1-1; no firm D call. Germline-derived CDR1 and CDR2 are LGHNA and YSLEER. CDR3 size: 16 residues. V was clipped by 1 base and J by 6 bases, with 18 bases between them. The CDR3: CASSQARGSWESEAFF. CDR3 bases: TGCGCCAGCAGCCAAGCCCGAGGCTCTTGGGAATCTGAAGCTTTCTTT.

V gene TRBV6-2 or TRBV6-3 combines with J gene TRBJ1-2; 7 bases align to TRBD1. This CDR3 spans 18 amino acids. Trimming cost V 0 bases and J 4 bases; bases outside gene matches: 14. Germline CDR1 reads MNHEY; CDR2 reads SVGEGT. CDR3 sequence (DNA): TGTGCCAGCAGTTACTCTTTTCAGCGGGACAGCAGTTTCTATGGCTACACCTTC. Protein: CASSYSFQRDSSFYGYTF.

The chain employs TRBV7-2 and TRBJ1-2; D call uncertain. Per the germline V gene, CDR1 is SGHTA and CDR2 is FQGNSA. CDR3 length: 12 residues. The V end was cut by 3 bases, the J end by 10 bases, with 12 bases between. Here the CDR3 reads CASSFNAYHYTF. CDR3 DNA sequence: TGTGCCAGCAGCTTTAATGCCTACCACTACACCTTC.

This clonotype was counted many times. DNA for the CDR3: TGTGCCATCAGTTCCGGGACTAGCGGGAGTAAAGCCACAAAAGGAGAGACCCAGTACTTC. Its protein product is CAISSGTSGSKATKGETQYF. The chain is built from TRBV10-3 and TRBJ2-5, with TRBD2 matching 14 bases. The V gene's germline CDR1 is ENHRY and CDR2 SYGVKD. The CDR3 covers 20 residues. J gave up 4 bases and V 5 bases, and 18 bases lay outside the gene matches.

CDR3 residues: CATSPGAGTYGYTF. CDR3 coding DNA: TGTGCCACCAGTCCTGGAGCAGGGACCTATGGCTACACCTTC. The chain carries TRBV24-1 and TRBJ1-2; weak D call: TRBD1 (5 bases). CDR1 and CDR2 from the germline V gene are KGHDR and SFDVKD. This CDR3 region has 14 residues. Trimming left V 6 bases short and J 4 bases short, with 14 bases between.

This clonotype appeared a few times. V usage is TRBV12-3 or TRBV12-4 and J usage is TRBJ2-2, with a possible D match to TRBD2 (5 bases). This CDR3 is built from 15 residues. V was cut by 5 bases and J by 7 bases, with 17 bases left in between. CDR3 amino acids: CASSAGPGMGGELFF. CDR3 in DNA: TGTGCCAGCAGTGCCGGCCCCGGGATGGGCGGGGAGCTGTTTTTT.

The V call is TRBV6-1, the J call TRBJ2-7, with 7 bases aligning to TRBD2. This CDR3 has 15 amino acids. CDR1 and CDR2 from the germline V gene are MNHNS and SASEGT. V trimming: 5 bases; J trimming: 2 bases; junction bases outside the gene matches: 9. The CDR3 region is CASSTSGTTPYEQYF. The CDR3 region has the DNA TGTGCCAGCAGTACCTCCGGGACTACCCCCTACGAGCAGTACTTC.

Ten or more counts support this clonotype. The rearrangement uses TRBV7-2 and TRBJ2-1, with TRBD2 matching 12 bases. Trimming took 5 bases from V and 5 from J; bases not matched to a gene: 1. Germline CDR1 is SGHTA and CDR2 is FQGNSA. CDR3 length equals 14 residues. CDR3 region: CASSGLAGNNEQFF. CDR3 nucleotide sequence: TGTGCCAGCAGCGGACTAGCGGGGAACAATGAGCAGTTCTTC.

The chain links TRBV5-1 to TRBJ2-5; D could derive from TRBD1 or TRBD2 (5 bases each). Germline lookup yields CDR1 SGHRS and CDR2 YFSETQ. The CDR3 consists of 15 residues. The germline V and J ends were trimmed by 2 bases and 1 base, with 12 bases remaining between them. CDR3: CASSFRGVGQETQYF. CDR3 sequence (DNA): TGCGCCAGCAGCTTTAGGGGAGTCGGCCAAGAGACCCAGTACTTC.

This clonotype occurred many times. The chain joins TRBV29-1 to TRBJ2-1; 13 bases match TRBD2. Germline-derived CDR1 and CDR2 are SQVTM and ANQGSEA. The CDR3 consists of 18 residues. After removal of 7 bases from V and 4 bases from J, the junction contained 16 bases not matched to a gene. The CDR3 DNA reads TGCAGCGCACCAAAGCGACTAGCGGGAGGAAGGGGATACAATGAGCAGTTCTTC. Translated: CSAPKRLAGGRGYNEQFF.

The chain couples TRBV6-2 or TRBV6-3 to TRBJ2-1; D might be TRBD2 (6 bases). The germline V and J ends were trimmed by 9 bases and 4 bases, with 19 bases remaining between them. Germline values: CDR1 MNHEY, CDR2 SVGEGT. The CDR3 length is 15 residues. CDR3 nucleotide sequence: TGTGCCAGTCCGAAGTATCTAGCGAAGTACAATGAGCAGTTCTTC. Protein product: CASPKYLAKYNEQFF.

CDR3 in amino acids: CAAVDRSTDTQYF. CDR3 nucleotides: TGTGCCGCCGTTGACAGAAGCACAGATACGCAGTATTTT. This chain uses TRBV19 with TRBJ2-3; perhaps TRBD1 as D (5 bases). Germline V gene data show CDR1 as LNHDA and CDR2 as SQIVND (reference sequence). V was shortened by 11 bases and J by 0 bases, with 12 bases between the two germline ends. There are 13 residues in the CDR3.

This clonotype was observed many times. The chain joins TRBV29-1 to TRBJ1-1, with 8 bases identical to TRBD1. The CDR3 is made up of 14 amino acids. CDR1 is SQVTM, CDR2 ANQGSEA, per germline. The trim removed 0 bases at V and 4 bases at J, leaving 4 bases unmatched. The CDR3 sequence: CSVEEQGGTTEAFF. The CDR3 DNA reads TGCAGCGTTGAAGAACAGGGGGGTACCACTGAAGCTTTCTTT.